Each of the 32 T cell receptor beta chains below was sequenced from the same sample in a study of spatial heterogeneity in lung cancer. TCRdb re-called the 5' RACE reads with MiXCR, one entry per CDR3 protein. The repertoire holds under 150,000 distinct CDR3 sequences, approximately 10% seen once, with 20% to 25% in the top ten. Described time point: blood at routine non-recurrence follow-up after resection. Sequenced here: PBMCs, sampled at follow-up. These receptors all stem from a female donor with early-stage non-small cell lung cancer.

The chain is built from TRBV7-9 and TRBJ2-2, with 7 bases identical to TRBD2. Germline V gene sequence: CDR1 SEHNR, CDR2 FQNEAQ (reference sequence). Unmatched junction bases numbered 6, after V lost 5 bases and J lost 0 bases. The CDR3 loop spans 16 amino acids. CDR3 loop: CASSLGLGTNTGELFF. The CDR3 bases are TGTGCCAGCAGCCTCGGACTAGGCACGAACACCGGGGAGCTGTTTTTT.

This clonotype was counted only a few times. The gene calls are TRBV20-1 and TRBJ2-5; TRBD1 aligns across 7 bases. CDR3 size: 18 residues. The V segment lost 1 base and the J segment 2 bases; nucleotides outside the gene matches: 16. Germline V gene lookup returns CDR1 DFQATT and CDR2 SNEGSKA (reference sequence). The CDR3 sequence is CSARVIGGAGVRQETQYF. CDR3 DNA: TGCAGTGCTAGAGTGATAGGGGGCGCAGGGGTTCGGCAAGAGACCCAGTACTTC.

This clonotype was counted ten times or more. V usage is TRBV20-1 and J usage is TRBJ2-7; no reliable D call. The CDR3 sequence is 15 residues long. CDR1 and CDR2 from the germline V gene are DFQATT and SNEGSKA (reference sequence). The V end was cut by 3 bases, the J end by 0 bases, with 15 bases between. CDR3 residues: CSASPALTSSYEQYF. In DNA form, the CDR3 reads TGCAGTGCTAGCCCTGCCCTGACGAGCTCCTACGAGCAGTACTTC.

The J gene is TRBJ2-7, the V gene TRBV9; D is unclear. Trimming shortened V by 0 bases and J by 5 bases, and 15 bases separated the two germline ends. The CDR3 length is 15 residues. Per the germline V gene, CDR1 is SGDLS and CDR2 is YYNGEE. The CDR3 DNA reads TGTGCCAGCAGCGTAGCTCTGGGCCCACCTCACGAGCAGTACTTC. Its protein product is CASSVALGPPHEQYF.

The CDR3 DNA sequence: TGCGCCAGCAGCTTTACGGTCACCGGGGAGCTGTTTTTT. Amino acids: CASSFTVTGELFF. The chain recombines TRBV5-1 with TRBJ2-2; no reliable D call. The CDR3 is made up of 13 amino acids. Trimming pared 2 bases from V and 4 bases from J, leaving 6 bases between. Germline CDR1 reads SGHRS; CDR2 reads YFSETQ.

This clonotype was picked up many times. CDR3 amino acids: CASTIWASASYEQYF. The CDR3 DNA sequence: TGTGCCAGCACCATCTGGGCTAGCGCCTCCTACGAGCAGTACTTC. The chain recombines TRBV12-3 or TRBV12-4 with TRBJ2-7; TRBD2 is a possible D gene (6 bases). This CDR3 comprises 15 residues. V gave up 7 bases and J gave up 0 bases, with 16 bases separating them.

The chain recombines TRBV7-2 with TRBJ2-1, with 8 positions matching TRBD2. This CDR3 region has 17 residues. Unmatched junction bases numbered 12, after V lost 2 bases and J lost 6 bases. Germline CDR1 SGHTA, CDR2 FQGNSA. In DNA form, the CDR3 reads TGTGCCAGCAGCTTAACACGAGCGGGAGCCGGGATCAATGAGCAGTTCTTC. As protein: CASSLTRAGAGINEQFF.

The genes are TRBV28 and TRBJ2-3; 10 bases map to TRBD2. CDR1 and CDR2 from the germline V gene are MDHEN and SYDVKM. Trimming took 2 bases from V and 1 from J; bases not matched to a gene: 6. This CDR3 has 17 residues. The CDR3: CASSLVLAGVGTDTQYF. In nucleotides, the CDR3 is TGTGCCAGCAGTTTAGTGCTAGCGGGAGTTGGCACAGATACGCAGTATTTT.

The chain recombines TRBV28 with TRBJ1-5; D ambiguous. CDR3 length: 14 amino acids. The ends were cut back, 7 bases at V and 0 bases at J, with 10 bases in the middle. The germline V gene encodes CDR1 MDHEN and CDR2 SYDVKM. CDR3 DNA sequence: TGTGCCAGCATTACAGAGATTAGCAATCAGCCCCAGCATTTT. Translating gives CASITEISNQPQHF.

This clonotype was counted ten times or more. The V call is TRBV3-1, the J call TRBJ2-1; TRBD1 is a possible D gene (6 bases). The CDR3 covers 14 residues. Trimming cost V 2 bases and J 7 bases, with 12 bases left between them. Looked up from germline, CDR1 is LGHDT and CDR2 is YNNKEL (reference sequence). DNA of the CDR3: TGTGCCAGCAGCCAATCGATGAGGGGGAATGAGCAGTTCTTC. Protein product: CASSQSMRGNEQFF.

This clonotype was recorded at least ten times. The rearrangement links TRBV5-1 to TRBJ1-1, with 8 bases lining up with TRBD1. Trimming took 5 bases from V and 4 from J; bases not matched to a gene: 4. Germline V gene lookup returns CDR1 SGHRS and CDR2 YFSETQ. CDR3 length: 13 residues. CDR3 region: CASRYTGGTEAFF. DNA for the CDR3: TGCGCCAGCAGGTATACAGGGGGCACTGAAGCTTTCTTT.

The V call is TRBV10-3, the J call TRBJ2-2; D possibly corresponds to TRBD1 (6 bases). The germline V and J ends were trimmed by 11 bases and 0 bases, with 13 bases remaining between them. This CDR3 is built from 14 residues. Germline-derived CDR1 and CDR2 are ENHRY and SYGVKD. The CDR3 region is CAASGTTNTGELFF. The CDR3 nucleotides read TGTGCCGCCTCCGGGACAACGAACACCGGGGAGCTGTTTTTT.

The CDR3 nucleotides are TGTGCCAGCAGCCGCGGGACAGTAAAAGAGACCCAGTACTTC. Amino acids: CASSRGTVKETQYF. V and J are TRBV7-8 and TRBJ2-5, with a tentative D call TRBD1 (7 bases). From germline, CDR1 is SGHVS and CDR2 FQNEAQ. V lost 5 bases to trimming and J lost 3 bases, with 13 bases between them. The CDR3 loop spans 14 amino acids.

This clonotype was seen many times. The rearrangement links TRBV28 to TRBJ1-3; D unclear. The CDR3 is 15 amino acids. Per the germline V gene, CDR1 is MDHEN and CDR2 is SYDVKM. V was cut by 6 bases and J by 0 bases, with 12 bases left in between. CDR3 region: CASRAARSSGNTIYF. CDR3 in DNA: TGTGCCAGCAGGGCCGCAAGGAGCTCTGGAAACACCATATATTTT.

This clonotype was seen ten or more times. This chain uses TRBV6-2 or TRBV6-3 with TRBJ2-5; 7 bases fit TRBD2. The V gene's germline CDR1 is MNHEY and CDR2 SVGEGT. CDR3 length equals 15 residues. Losses at the gene ends were 5 bases for V and 5 bases for J; bases not matched to a gene: 11. CDR3: CASSIGTNAQETQYF. In DNA form, the CDR3 reads TGTGCCAGCAGTATAGGGACTAACGCGCAGGAGACCCAGTACTTC.

This clonotype was picked up a small number of times. The chain is built from TRBV6-2 or TRBV6-3 and TRBJ2-1; 10 bases agree with TRBD2. V was clipped by 7 bases and J by 5 bases; unmatched bases: 8. Germline V gene data show CDR1 as MNHEY and CDR2 as SVGEGT. The CDR3 runs 15 residues. In nucleotides, the CDR3 is TGTGCCAGCATTGAAGCGGGAGGGGTGGACAATGAGCAGTTCTTC. Residues: CASIEAGGVDNEQFF.

This clonotype was observed a handful of times. The chain carries TRBV19 and TRBJ2-1, with 8 bases aligning to TRBD2. This CDR3 comprises 14 residues. V lost 7 bases and J lost 7; bases outside the gene matches: 9. In germline, CDR1 is LNHDA, CDR2 SQIVND (reference sequence). The CDR3 is CASKPGGPGNEQFF. CDR3 nucleotides: TGTGCCAGTAAGCCGGGAGGGCCGGGAAATGAGCAGTTCTTC.

The CDR3 DNA sequence: TGCGCCAGCAGCCTACGACTAGCGGGAGACGAGCAGTACTTC. Translated, it gives CASSLRLAGDEQYF. The chain recombines TRBV4-1 with TRBJ2-7; 12 nucleotides match TRBD2. This CDR3 has 14 residues. V was pared by 4 bases and J by 5 bases, with 3 bases of the junction left unmatched. Germline CDR1 MGHRA, CDR2 YSYEKL.

The sample holds many counts of this clonotype. The CDR3 region has the DNA TGTGCCACCAGCAGCCTCTCGGGGGGCTATGGCTACACCTTC. This encodes CATSSLSGGYGYTF. The V call is TRBV15, the J call TRBJ1-2; possible D gene TRBD1, 5 bases. Trimming pared 3 bases from V and 4 bases from J, leaving 12 bases between. Germline loops: CDR1 LNHNV, CDR2 YYDKDF (reference sequence). The CDR3 consists of 14 residues.

The sample holds a few counts of this clonotype. The chain couples TRBV6-6 to TRBJ2-1; 7 nucleotides agree with TRBD1. Germline lookup yields CDR1 MNHNY and CDR2 SVGAGI (reference sequence). CDR3 length equals 13 residues. The ends lost 6 bases at V and 15 bases at J; junction bases unmatched: 14. The CDR3 DNA reads TGTGCCAGCAGAACCGCGACAGGGTTAACGCCGTTCTTC. It is translated as CASRTATGLTPFF.

There are many counts of this clonotype. The CDR3 nucleotides are TGTGCCAGCAGCCGAACTAGCGGTAACACCGGGGAGCTGTTTTTT. As protein: CASSRTSGNTGELFF. The rearrangement links TRBV4-2 to TRBJ2-2; 8 bases match TRBD2. The CDR3 runs to 15 residues. Per the germline V gene, CDR1 is LGHNA and CDR2 is YNFKEQ. The trim removed 4 bases at V and 2 bases at J, leaving 3 bases unmatched.

This sequence joins TRBV4-2 and TRBJ1-1; D is undetermined. V lost 3 bases, J lost 6 bases, and 14 bases lay in between. In germline, CDR1 is LGHNA, CDR2 YNFKEQ. The CDR3 runs to 14 residues. CDR3 sequence reads: CASSHPVRVAEAFF. CDR3 nucleotide sequence: TGTGCCAGCAGCCACCCCGTTAGGGTAGCTGAAGCTTTCTTT.

The sample holds a few counts of this clonotype. The chain recombines TRBV19 with TRBJ2-2, with a possible D match to TRBD1 (5 bases). The ends were cut back, 10 bases at V and 0 bases at J, with 9 bases in the middle. The CDR3 consists of 13 residues. Per germline, CDR1 LNHDA and CDR2 SQIVND (reference sequence). CDR3 bases: TGTGCCATGACAGCCTCGAACACCGGGGAGCTGTTTTTT. Its protein product is CAMTASNTGELFF. The whole variable domain, remainder taken from reference TRBV19 and TRBJ2-2, is DGGITQSPKYLFRKEGQNVTLSCEQNLNHDAMYWYRQDPGQGLRLIYYSQIVNDFQKGDIAEGYSVSREKKESFPLTVTSAQKNPTAFYLCAMTASNTGELFFGEGSRLTVL.

This clonotype was counted a few times. This chain joins TRBV29-1 and TRBJ2-1; 9 positions agree with TRBD2. The CDR3 loop spans 16 amino acids. Germline CDR1 is SQVTM and CDR2 is ANQGSEA. Trimming at V came to 2 bases and at J to 3 bases, leaving 8 bases not matched to a gene. CDR3: CSVETRLAENYNEQFF. DNA of the CDR3: TGCAGCGTTGAAACCCGACTAGCGGAGAACTACAATGAGCAGTTCTTC.

The chain's CDR3 is CASSQNYRGSYNEQFF. As DNA, the CDR3 is TGTGCCAGCTCTCAAAACTACAGGGGCTCCTACAATGAGCAGTTCTTC. The V gene is TRBV18, the J gene TRBJ2-1; 7 nucleotides match TRBD1. Germline CDR1 and CDR2: KGHSH and LQKENI. V dropped 6 bases and J dropped 0; count of bases not matched to a gene: 8. This CDR3 contains 16 residues.

A note on this clonotype: This sequence may be a read error, since a much larger clone differs from it by one base. Because it lacks the conserved phenylalanine or tryptophan at the end, this CDR3 is likely a read error. The chain recombines TRBV5-6 with TRBJ2-3; tentative D call: TRBD2 (5 bases). The V gene's germline CDR1 is SGHDT and CDR2 YYEEEE. Trimming took 1 base from V and 8 from J, leaving 20 bases between them. This CDR3 has 16 residues. In DNA, the CDR3 is TGTGCCAGCAGCTTGACAGTGGGAGCACGAGTTGGTACGCAGTATTTA. Its translation is CASSLTVGARVGTQYL.

Note on this clonotype: Possible read error: a much larger clone is one base away. The chain has TRBV6-5 and TRBJ1-1; D is unresolved. This CDR3 region has 14 residues. Looked up from germline, CDR1 is MNHEY and CDR2 is SVGAGI. Trimming took off 2 bases at V and 0 bases at J, with 7 bases between the two ends. The CDR3 nucleotides are TGTGCCAGCAGTTACGGTGGGCTGAACACTGAAGCTTTCTTT. It is translated as CASSYGGLNTEAFF.

This chain uses TRBV7-6 with TRBJ2-2; 13 nucleotides agree with TRBD2. CDR3 length: 17 amino acids. The V gene's germline CDR1 is SGHVS and CDR2 FNYEAQ. Trimming cost V 4 bases and J 2 bases; bases outside gene matches: 4. The CDR3 nucleotides read TGTGCCAGCAGCTCGGGACTAGCGGGAACTAACACCGGGGAGCTGTTTTTT. Translation gives CASSSGLAGTNTGELFF.

This sequence joins TRBV3-1 and TRBJ2-2; 10 bases align to TRBD2. This CDR3 spans 18 amino acids. Germline CDR1 and CDR2: LGHDT and YNNKEL (reference sequence). Unmatched junction bases numbered 10, after V lost 0 bases and J lost 6 bases. CDR3 loop: CASSQDVGLAGAAGELFF. The CDR3 DNA reads TGTGCCAGCAGCCAAGATGTAGGGCTAGCGGGAGCGGCCGGGGAGCTGTTTTTT.

This clonotype turned up a few times. The CDR3 nucleotides read TGTGCCAGCAGCCAAGAAAATCAGCCCCAGCATTTT. Translation gives CASSQENQPQHF. The rearrangement links TRBV4-2 to TRBJ1-5; D not resolved. Trimming shortened V by 0 bases and J by 4 bases, and 1 base separated the two germline ends. The CDR3 is 12 amino acids. Germline loops: CDR1 LGHNA, CDR2 YNFKEQ.

The rearrangement links TRBV7-9 to TRBJ1-4, with D possibly TRBD1 on 6 matching bases. CDR1 and CDR2 from the germline V gene are SEHNR and FQNEAQ (reference sequence). V lost 1 base and J lost 12, with 12 bases in between. The CDR3 has 13 amino acids. The CDR3 reads CASSLGQAGQLFF. The CDR3 DNA reads TGTGCCAGCAGCTTAGGACAGGCAGGCCAACTGTTTTTT.

A few counts support this clonotype. The chain links TRBV7-2 to TRBJ2-3; D is unclear. Germline V gives CDR1 SGHTA, CDR2 FQGNSA. V was clipped by 0 bases and J by 1 base, with 8 bases between them. The CDR3 loop spans 15 amino acids. CDR3 sequence reads: CASSLAGMGTDTQYF. The CDR3 region has the DNA TGTGCCAGCAGCTTAGCAGGGATGGGCACAGATACGCAGTATTTT.